The TCR beta chain described here comes from a study of blood T cell repertoires in COVID-19. Study as a whole: From the United States, Italy and Spain came samples of acute and convalescent COVID-19.

V lost 3 bases and J 2 bases, leaving 7 bases between the germline ends. The CDR3 extends over 13 amino acids. Germline loops: CDR1 SGHNT, CDR2 YENEEA. Assay used: immunoSEQ multiplex PCR; TCRdb lists only in-frame clones, some missing. The profile shows roughly 110,000 clones, 70% to 85% of them singletons. Concerning this clone: Other nucleotide sequences from this sample produce the same CDR3.

The chain recombines TRBV11-3 with TRBJ1-1; D uncertain. The sequence derives from a woman aged 55-69 years with acute or convalescent COVID-19. Source material: peripheral blood. The CDR3 DNA reads as TGTGCCAGCAGCTTTGGCAGTAACACTGAAGCTTTCTTT. It specifies CASSFGSNTEAFF.